This T cell receptor beta chain is drawn from a study of blood T cell repertoires in COVID-19. Study overall: The samples span acute and convalescent COVID-19 from the United States, Italy and Spain. Sources were T cells, B-cell-depleted T cells, or PBMCs; the material itself was cDNA or gDNA.

V gave up 2 bases and J gave up 2 bases; unmatched junction bases: 2. CDR1 is SGHRS and CDR2 is YFSETQ in the germline V gene. CDR3 length equals 15 residues. Source study methods: Amplification of reference gene primers was used by the study to estimate nucleated cell counts. The method was immunoSEQ multiplex PCR; TCRdb's version includes in-frame clones alone and lacks a portion of them. That table supplies the V and J calls and clone size; D and trimming were determined from the DNA. Counted here are around 51,000 clones, about 86% occurring once; the ten biggest clones make up around 3%. This clone was seen once.

The sample taken for sequencing was peripheral blood. This sequence originates from a woman aged 80 or older with acute or convalescent COVID-19. V is TRBV5-1 and J is TRBJ2-5, with TRBD1 matching 11 bases. CDR3 residues: CASSFGTGGQETQYF. CDR3 nucleotides: TGCGCCAGCAGCTTCGGGACAGGGGGGCAAGAGACCCAGTACTTC. Filled out from reference TRBV5-1 and TRBJ2-5, the complete variable domain reads KAGVTQTPRYLIKTRGQQVTLSCSPISGHRSVSWYQQTPGQGLQFLFEYFSETQRNKGNFPGRFSGRQFSNSRSEMNVSTLELGDSALYLCASSFGTGGQETQYFGPGTRLLVL.